The 8 T cell receptor beta chains below all came from one sample that was sequenced in a study of PD-1 blockade in classical Hodgkin lymphoma. Profiling relied on immunoSEQ multiplex PCR, and the TCRdb table lists in-frame clones only, not all of them. Of 5,500 to 7,000 clones listed, 75% to 90% are singletons. The time point is: cycle 4 day 1 (C4D1), after 6 weeks of nivolumab. Each of the patients experienced relapse following autologous stem cell transplantation, and their brentuximab vedotin exposure differed. The sequences come from peripheral blood mononuclear cells (PBMCs), collected before the fourth cycle of nivolumab. These receptors originate from a human donor with classical Hodgkin lymphoma.

The CDR3 reads CASSLAYEREGSWQETQYF. The CDR3 DNA reads as TGTGCCAGCAGTTTAGCTTATGAGCGGGAAGGATCCTGGCAAGAGACCCAGTACTTC. The genes are TRBV27 and TRBJ2-5; 7 nucleotides line up with TRBD2. With V trimmed by 2 bases and J by 2 bases, 17 bases remained unmatched. Germline-derived CDR1 and CDR2 are MNHEY and SMNVEV (reference sequence). The CDR3 runs to 19 residues.

The chain couples TRBV2 to TRBJ1-2; D is ambiguous. This CDR3 region has 14 residues. CDR1 is SNHLY, CDR2 FYNNEI, per germline. V lost 6 bases and J 0 bases, leaving 11 bases between the germline ends. The CDR3 spells CASRPQLANYGYTF. The CDR3 bases are TGTGCCAGCAGACCCCAGTTAGCTAACTATGGCTACACCTTC.

The CDR3: CASSLGQPYGYTF. The CDR3 DNA reads TGTGCCAGCAGCCTTGGACAGCCCTATGGCTACACCTTC. The chain couples TRBV7-9 to TRBJ1-2; TRBD1 might be the D (6 bases). CDR3 size: 13 residues. Germline V lookup: CDR1 SEHNR, CDR2 FQNEAQ (reference sequence). V shed 5 bases and J shed 4 bases, with 11 bases lying between them.

The chain uses TRBV10-3 and TRBJ2-2; 13 bases are shared with TRBD2. V shed 4 bases and J 5 bases; nucleotides not matched to a gene: 7. This CDR3 is built from 17 residues. Per the germline V gene, CDR1 is ENHRY and CDR2 is SYGVKD. The CDR3 region has the DNA TGTGCCATCAGTGGGCGGACTAGCGGGAGAGATACCGGGGAGCTGTTTTTT. It specifies CAISGRTSGRDTGELFF.

The chain has TRBV21-1 and TRBJ1-6. TRBV21-1 is labeled a pseudogene. The CDR3 covers 17 residues. This CDR3 reads CASSKGGSSSYNSPLHF. The CDR3 DNA reads as TGTGCCAGCAGCAAAGGAGGGAGTAGCTCCTATAATTCACCCCTCCACTTT.

The CDR3 DNA follows: TGTGCCAGCAGCGGGCGGTCTCAACTGCTAGAGACCCAGTACTTC. Encoded protein: CASSGRSQLLETQYF. The chain links TRBV7-9 to TRBJ2-5; D not certain. Germline CDR1 is SEHNR and CDR2 is FQNEAQ (reference sequence). The CDR3 runs 15 residues. Trimming stripped 5 bases from V and 4 bases from J, with 17 bases between. The variable domain in full, completed from reference TRBV7-9 and TRBJ2-5, reads DTGVSQNPRHKITKRGQNVTFRCDPISEHNRLYWYRQTLGQGPEFLTYFQNEAQLEKSRLLSDRFSAERPKGSFSTLEIQRTEQGDSAMYLCASSGRSQLLETQYFGPGTRLLVL.

The table lists this clone with a few counts. The chain couples TRBV5-1 to TRBJ1-6; D is perhaps TRBD1 (5 bases). V dropped 0 bases and J dropped 6 bases, with 7 bases sitting between them. CDR3 length: 14 residues. CDR1 and CDR2 (germline): SGHRS, YFSETQ. The CDR3, as DNA: TGCGCCAGCAGCTTGGGGGGGATTAATTCACCCCTCCACTTT. Translated: CASSLGGINSPLHF.

This chain connects TRBV10-3 to TRBJ1-2, with D unresolved. CDR1 and CDR2 (germline): ENHRY, SYGVKD. Trimming stripped 4 bases from V and 5 bases from J, with 11 bases between. This CDR3 region has 13 residues. The CDR3 reads CAISAGRGYGYTF. The CDR3 nucleotides read TGTGCCATCAGTGCCGGGAGAGGTTATGGCTACACCTTC.